This T cell receptor beta chain was observed in a study of graft-versus-host responses after intestinal transplantation. Produced via immunoSEQ multiplex PCR; TCRdb's table is partial and in-frame only. This sample has about 120,000 clones; less than 95% occur once, and the top ten carry under 0.2%. In germline, CDR1 is LNHDA, CDR2 SQIVND (reference sequence). The V segment lost 2 bases and the J segment 3 bases; nucleotides outside the gene matches: 3. The CDR3 has 15 residues. General study findings and limits: Among circulating GvH clones, peak levels were associated with early post-transplant declines in HvG clones.

Details on this clone: The antigen remains undetermined.

This material consisted of unstimulated CD4+ T cells sorted from spleen or lymph node cells, taken before intestinal transplant. This sequence originates from a human donor who received an intestinal transplant. The V call is TRBV19, the J call TRBJ2-7, with TRBD1 identical over 11 bases. This chain's CDR3 is CASSITGTGGYEQYF. The CDR3 DNA is TGTGCCAGTAGTATAACCGGGACAGGGGGCTACGAGCAGTACTTC. Complete variable domain (other parts from reference TRBV19 and TRBJ2-7): DGGITQSPKYLFRKEGQNVTLSCEQNLNHDAMYWYRQDPGQGLRLIYYSQIVNDFQKGDIAEGYSVSREKKESFPLTVTSAQKNPTAFYLCASSITGTGGYEQYFGPGTRLTVT.